This T cell receptor beta chain was retrieved from a study of T cell responses to AZD1222 COVID-19 vaccine. Study results and caveats: Donor demographics were predominantly white British with a female majority; clonal diversity may be underestimated. Spike-specific TCR breadth and depth rose after two AZD1222 doses.

This clone is a singleton in its sample. Its antigen remains unidentified. Profiling relied on immunoSEQ multiplex PCR, and the TCRdb table lists in-frame clones only, not all of them. The table lists about 120,000 clones, roughly 92% of them singletons. This receptor was obtained from an adult who received the AZD1222 COVID-19 vaccine. The source was peripheral blood, collected 28 days after the second AZD1222 dose.

CDR3 coding DNA: TGTGCCAGCAGCATGACAGGGGCCCTCATGAACACTGAAGCTTTCTTT. Residues: CASSMTGALMNTEAFF. The chain employs TRBV5-6 and TRBJ1-1; TRBD1 matches 8 bases. Germline V gene data show CDR1 as SGHDT and CDR2 as YYEEEE. CDR3 length equals 16 residues. V lost 4 bases, J lost 0 bases, and 8 bases stayed unmatched. Using reference TRBV5-6 and TRBJ1-1 for the parts outside the CDR3, the full variable domain is DAGVTQSPTHLIKTRGQQVTLRCSPKSGHDTVSWYQQALGQGPQFIFQYYEEEERQRGNFPDRFSGHQFPNYSSELNVNALLLGDSALYLCASSMTGALMNTEAFFGQGTRLTVV.